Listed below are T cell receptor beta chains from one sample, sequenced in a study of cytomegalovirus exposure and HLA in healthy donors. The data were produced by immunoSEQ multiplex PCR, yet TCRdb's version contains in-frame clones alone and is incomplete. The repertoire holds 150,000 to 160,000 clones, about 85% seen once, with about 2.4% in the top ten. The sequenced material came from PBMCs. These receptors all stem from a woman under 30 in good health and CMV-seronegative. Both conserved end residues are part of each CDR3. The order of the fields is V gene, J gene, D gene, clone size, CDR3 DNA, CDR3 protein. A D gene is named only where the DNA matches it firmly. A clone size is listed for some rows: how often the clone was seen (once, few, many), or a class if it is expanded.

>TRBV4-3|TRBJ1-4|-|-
TGCGCCAGCAGCCGAACGACAGGTGCAACTAATGAAAAACTGTTTTTT
CASSRTTGATNEKLFF
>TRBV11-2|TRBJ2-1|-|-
TGTGCCAGCAGCTTAGGGTTGAGGGACTACAATGAGCAGTTCTTC
CASSLGLRDYNEQFF
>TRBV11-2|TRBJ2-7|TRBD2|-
TGTGCCAGCAGTGTAGCGGGGGGGCGGGAGCAGTACTTC
CASSVAGGREQYF
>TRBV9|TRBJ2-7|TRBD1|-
TGTGCCAGCAGCCTCCGGGACAGCCCCTACGAGCAGTACTTC
CASSLRDSPYEQYF
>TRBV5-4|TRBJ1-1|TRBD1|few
TGTGCCAGCTCCTTTATTAGAGGGGGCCCGGGGACTGAAGCTTTCTTT
CASSFIRGGPGTEAFF
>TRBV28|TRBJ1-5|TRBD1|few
TGTGCCAGCAACCCATACCCGCAGGGGACAGGCACTCAGCCCCAGCATTTT
CASNPYPQGTGTQPQHF
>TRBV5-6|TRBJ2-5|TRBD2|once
TGTGCCAGCAGCTTGGAGACTAGCGGGCAAGAGACCCAGTACTTC
CASSLETSGQETQYF
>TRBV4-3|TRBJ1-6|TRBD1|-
TGCGCCAGCAGCCTTAACCCGGGACAGGGCAATTCACCCCTCCACTTT
CASSLNPGQGNSPLHF
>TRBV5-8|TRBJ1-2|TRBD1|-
TGTGCCAGCAGCGCCCCCAGGGGGCTACGGGGCTACACCTTC
CASSAPRGLRGYTF
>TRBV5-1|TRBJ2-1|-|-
TGCGCCAGCACCGGTCGAAATGAGCAGTTCTTC
CASTGRNEQFF
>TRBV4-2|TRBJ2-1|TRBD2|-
TGTGCCAGCAGCCAAGAACTAGCGGGAGGGGGCTTCTACAATGAGCAGTTCTTC
CASSQELAGGGFYNEQFF
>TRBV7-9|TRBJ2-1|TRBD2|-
TGTGCCAGCCGAATAGCGGGAGTCGGCTACAATGAGCAGTTCTTC
CASRIAGVGYNEQFF
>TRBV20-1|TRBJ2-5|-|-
TGCAGTGTGAGGGAACAAGAGACCCAGTACTTC
CSVREQETQYF
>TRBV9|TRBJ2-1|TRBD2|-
TGTGCCAGCAGCGTATTGAGCGGGGGCTACAATGAGCAGTTCTTC
CASSVLSGGYNEQFF
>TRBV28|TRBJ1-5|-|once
TGTGCCAGCAGTTTTCGAGGGCGGGGTCAGCCCCAGCATTTT
CASSFRGRGQPQHF
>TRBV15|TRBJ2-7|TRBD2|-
TGTGCCACCAGCACGACGGGGGGACGGGAGTACTTC
CATSTTGGREYF
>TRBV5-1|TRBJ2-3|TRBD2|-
TGCGCCAGCAGCCCAGGGACTAGCTTCACAGATACGCAGTATTTT
CASSPGTSFTDTQYF
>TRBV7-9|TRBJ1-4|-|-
TGTGCCAGCAGCTTGGGCACCGGCCTTAATAATGAAAAACTGTTTTTT
CASSLGTGLNNEKLFF
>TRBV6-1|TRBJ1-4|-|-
TGTGCCAGCAGTGAATGGACAGTTAATGAAAAACTGTTTTTT
CASSEWTVNEKLFF
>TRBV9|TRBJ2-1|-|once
TGTGCCAGCAACCAAGAGCGGAGACGCTCCTACAATGAGCAGTTCTTC
CASNQERRRSYNEQFF
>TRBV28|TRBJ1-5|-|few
TGTGCCAGCAGTCCTCAGGGCGGGACGATAAGCTATCAGCCCCAGCATTTT
CASSPQGGTISYQPQHF
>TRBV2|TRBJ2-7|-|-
TGTGCCAGCAGCCAAGGAACAGGGTATCGCGAGCAGTACTTC
CASSQGTGYREQYF